This TCR beta chain derives from a study of T cell responses to AZD1222 COVID-19 vaccine. Points on this clone: Antigen unknown.

Study-wide results and limits: Regions 160-218 and 743-854 held dominance among vaccine-associated CD4 TCRs, which spanned spike. Spike-specific TCR depth and breadth grew after two AZD1222 doses.

The V gene's germline CDR1 is SNHLY and CDR2 FYNNEI. V shed 8 bases, J shed 4 bases, and the junction held 6 bases outside the gene matches. The CDR3 sequence is 13 residues long. Clones were read by immunoSEQ multiplex PCR, and TCRdb kept only the in-frame ones, dropping some. The table lists fewer than 130,000 clones, nearly 90% of them singletons. Investigators merged groups given second doses at roughly 4 or roughly 12 weeks. The origin of this receptor is an adult who received the AZD1222 COVID-19 vaccine. The V and J genes are TRBV2 and TRBJ2-7, with 9 bases that match TRBD1. The source was peripheral blood, collected 28 days after the second AZD1222 dose. The CDR3 DNA reads as TGTGCCAGCCAGGGACAGGGAGCTTACGAGCAGTACTTC. This gives the protein CASQGQGAYEQYF.